In its sample, the clone carrying this T cell receptor (beta chain) was seen many times. Its target is unknown. This record comes from a study of early T cells in non-severe SARS-CoV-2 infection. Study details: Alpha and beta chains were unpaired, from unsorted whole-blood bulk RNA.

Individual cDNA molecules carried attached unique molecular identifiers. TCRdb called the 5' RACE reads again in MiXCR, with one record for every CDR3 protein. The sample holds 95,000 to 150,000 distinct CDR3 sequences, about 16% seen once. CDR3 length equals 14 residues. V lost 5 bases to trimming and J lost 9 bases; unmatched junction nucleotides: 4. Germline V gene data show CDR1 as SEHNR and CDR2 as FQNEAQ (reference sequence). The study, taken as a whole, reports: CD4 and private specificities were missed by VDJdb matching, which favored anti-spike CD8 responses.

The gene calls are TRBV7-9 and TRBJ1-6, with 10 bases that match TRBD1. The sequence came from an adult who was a healthcare worker with PCR-confirmed SARS-CoV-2 infection or an uninfected control (not recorded which). The sample taken for sequencing was whole blood. CDR3 amino acids: CASSPGTGASPLHF. The CDR3 DNA reads as TGTGCCAGCAGCCCCGGGACAGGGGCTTCACCCCTCCACTTT.